This T cell receptor (beta chain) appears in the sequencing data of a study of blood T cells in healthy people across ages. The study, taken as a whole, reports: The study found TCR beta diversity correlated strongly with naive T cell percentage.

This CDR3 has 17 amino acids. V was shortened by 1 base and J by 0 bases, with 13 bases between the two germline ends. Germline V CDR1 and CDR2: ENHRY, SYGVKD. Together with a sample-barcoded 5' primer, a J-beta primer mix was included in a second PCR lasting about 6 to 11 cycles. TCRdb reprocessed the 5' RACE reads with MiXCR, giving one entry per CDR3 protein. The sample includes about 930,000 distinct CDR3 sequences, about 28% of them seen just once. About this clonotype itself: Its antigen is unidentified.

These data were also reused for a study on T cells of mothers and their children. That publication notes: Three healthy Caucasian mothers served as donors, and their six children did as well. The TCR beta CDR3 read count exceeded 10 million for each mother and was several million for each child.

The source material was blood. This chain links TRBV10-3 with TRBJ2-1, with D possibly matching TRBD2 (5 bases). This receptor was taken from a woman aged 40 to 50 in good health. Written as DNA, the CDR3 is TGTGCCATCAGTGAGTATGAGCGGTTAAGCTCCTACAATGAGCAGTTCTTC. Amino acids: CAISEYERLSSYNEQFF.